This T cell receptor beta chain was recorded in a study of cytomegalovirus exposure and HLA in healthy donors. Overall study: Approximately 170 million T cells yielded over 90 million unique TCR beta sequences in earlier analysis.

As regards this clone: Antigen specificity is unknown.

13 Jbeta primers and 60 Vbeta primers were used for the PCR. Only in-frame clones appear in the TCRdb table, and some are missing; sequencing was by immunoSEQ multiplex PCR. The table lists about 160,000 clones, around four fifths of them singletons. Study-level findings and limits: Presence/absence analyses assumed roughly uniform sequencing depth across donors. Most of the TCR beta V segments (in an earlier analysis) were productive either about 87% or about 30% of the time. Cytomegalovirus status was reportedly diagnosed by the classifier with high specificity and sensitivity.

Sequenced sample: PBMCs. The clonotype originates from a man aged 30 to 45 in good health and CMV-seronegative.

CDR3 sequence reads: CASRVRGSSYEQYF. Here the CDR3 DNA reads TGTGCCAGCAGAGTAAGGGGGAGCTCCTACGAGCAGTACTTC. The J gene is TRBJ2-7, the V gene TRBV7-2, with D perhaps TRBD1 (6 bases). The V end was cut by 6 bases, the J end by 0 bases, with 12 bases between. CDR1 is SGHTA, CDR2 FQGNSA, per germline. CDR3 length: 14 amino acids. Combining the CDR3 with reference TRBV7-2 and TRBJ2-7 gives the whole variable domain GAGVSQSPSNKVTEKGKDVELRCDPISGHTALYWYRQSLGQGLEFLIYFQGNSAPDKSGLPSDRFSAERTGGSVSTLTIQRTQQEDSAVYLCASRVRGSSYEQYFGPGTRLTVT.